This T cell receptor (beta chain) stems from a study of T cell responses to AZD1222 COVID-19 vaccine. TCRdb's copy holds only in-frame clones and misses some; the assay was immunoSEQ multiplex PCR. The sample gives about 76,000 clones, about 80% of which show up once; 27% is in the top ten. Study outcomes and limitations: Samples come after the peak T cell response, not at day 14. Spike-specific TCR breadth and depth went up after people got two AZD1222 doses. Regions 160-218 and 743-854 dominated among vaccine-associated CD4 TCRs spanning spike. Clonal diversity was possibly underestimated, and white British individuals and females predominated among donors.

Turning to this clone: Its antigen is unknown.

Germline CDR1 and CDR2: MDHEN and SYDVKM. This CDR3 has 13 amino acids. V was cut by 4 bases and J by 8 bases, with 14 bases left in between. The chain employs TRBV28 and TRBJ1-2; D call uncertain. The sequence came from an adult who received the MenACWY meningococcal vaccine as a control. Sequencing used peripheral blood, obtained 28 days after the second dose of the MenACWY control vaccine. The CDR3 is CASSSGRAEGYTF. The CDR3 region has the DNA TGTGCCAGCAGTTCGGGGAGGGCAGAAGGCTACACCTTC.